These 9 T cell receptor beta chains share one sample of origin, sequenced in a study of prognosis after radiotherapy for stage I lung cancer. Two-round multiplex PCR on genomic DNA was the method by which TCR beta CDR3 was amplified. Gene-specific TRBV and TRBJ primers were used in PCR round one. TCRdb independently ran MiXCR on the multiplex PCR reads; one entry per CDR3 protein. This table holds about 26,000 distinct CDR3 sequences, roughly 30% found once. The sample in question was PBMCs, obtained before or after stereotactic body radiation therapy (not recorded which). The source is a donor at least 50 years old with non-small cell lung cancer.

This clonotype was observed many times. J is TRBJ1-1 and V is TRBV9; 9 nucleotides agree with TRBD1. CDR3 size: 14 residues. Germline CDR1 and CDR2: SGDLS and YYNGEE. V lost 0 bases, J lost 11 bases, and 8 bases stayed unmatched. The CDR3 is CASSVVEQGARAFF. The DNA of the CDR3 is TGTGCCAGCAGCGTAGTGGAACAGGGGGCGAGGGCTTTCTTT.

In this sample, this clonotype turned up many times. This chain links TRBV20-1 with TRBJ2-6, with D hard to call. CDR1 and CDR2 (germline): DFQATT, SNEGSKA (reference sequence). Between the trimmed V and J ends, which lost 6 bases and 4 bases, there was a span of 16 bases. The CDR3 contains 15 residues. CDR3 protein: CSAMDRTLGANVLTF. Here the CDR3 DNA reads TGCAGTGCAATGGACCGAACTCTAGGGGCCAACGTCCTGACTTTC.

This clonotype was observed once. The CDR3 here is CAIVELVLVEQYF. The CDR3 DNA reads TGTGCCATCGTTGAACTAGTTTTGGTCGAGCAGTACTTC. J is TRBJ2-7 and V is TRBV10-3, with D possibly being TRBD2 (5 bases). Germline V gene data show CDR1 as ENHRY and CDR2 as SYGVKD. The V gene lost 8 bases and the J gene lost 6 bases, with 17 bases spanning the gap. CDR3 length: 13 amino acids.

The chain has TRBV12-5 and TRBJ1-1; D is ambiguous. V was clipped by 2 bases and J by 1 base, with 5 bases between them. CDR1 and CDR2 (germline): LGHNT, FRNRAP. This CDR3 region has 13 residues. CDR3 sequence reads: CASGLIGNTEAFF. The CDR3 DNA is TGTGCTAGTGGTTTGATAGGGAACACTGAAGCTTTCTTT.

This clonotype was observed at least ten times. This chain joins TRBV5-1 and TRBJ2-1; 11 bases map to TRBD2. J lost 6 bases, V lost 0 bases, and 5 bases had no gene match. Germline CDR1 reads SGHRS; CDR2 reads YFSETQ. The CDR3 runs 16 residues. CDR3 amino acids: CASSLVVAGGPNEQFF. The CDR3 coding sequence is TGCGCCAGCAGCTTGGTAGTAGCGGGGGGGCCCAATGAGCAGTTCTTC.

Notes on this clonotype: Since a far larger clone is one base different, this is likely a read error. The genes are TRBV6-2 or TRBV6-3 and TRBJ2-5, with 8 nucleotides matching TRBD1. The J call is uncertain, as TRBJ2-4 better fits the DNA end. The CDR3 length is 18 residues. Germline V lookup: CDR1 MNHEY, CDR2 SVGEGT. In DNA, the CDR3 is TGTGCCAGCAGTGAAGTTGGGGGCTCAGGGGGCCGGGAAGACATTCAGTACTTC. Translating it yields CASSEVGGSGGREDIQYF.

This chain joins TRBV30 and TRBJ1-6, with D unresolved. Germline values: CDR1 GTSNPN, CDR2 SVGIG (reference sequence). The CDR3 loop spans 12 amino acids. The germline V and J ends were trimmed by 0 bases and 8 bases, with 5 bases remaining between them. This CDR3 reads CAWSVWDSPLHF. The CDR3 DNA follows: TGTGCCTGGAGTGTGTGGGATTCACCCCTCCACTTT.

This clonotype has a handful of counts. A clone one base away is much larger, so this may be a read error. V and J are TRBV7-8 and TRBJ1-1; D is undetermined. The CDR3 contains 12 residues. Germline CDR1 SGHVS, CDR2 FQNEAQ. The CDR3 nucleotides are TGTGCCAGCAGCTTCTTGAACACTGAACCTTTCTTT. This codes for CASSFLNTEPFF.

The V call is TRBV7-3, the J call TRBJ2-1; perhaps TRBD2 as D (6 bases). CDR1 and CDR2 from the germline V gene are SGHTA and FQGTGA. The V and J ends lost 3 bases and 4 bases respectively, with 10 bases between them. This CDR3 region has 14 residues. CDR3 amino acids: CASSFGAGYNEQFF. CDR3 nucleotides: TGTGCCAGCAGCTTCGGGGCGGGGTACAATGAGCAGTTCTTC.